This TCR beta chain was recorded in a study of T cells after yellow fever vaccination. As TCR cDNA was made by 5'RACE template switching, a universal primer site and UMIs were added. MiXCR, run by TCRdb on the 5' RACE reads, gives a single entry per CDR3 protein. The data show hundreds of thousands of distinct CDR3 sequences, over 4% seen once. On this clonotype: A much larger clone is a single base away; this may be a read error.

The sample here was PBMCs, taken 5 days after the yellow fever booster vaccination. The clonotype was recovered from a man aged 18 to 29 who received the YFV17D yellow fever vaccine.

The CDR3 DNA is TGTGCCAGCAGCTCTGGGGGTTCACCCCTCCAGTTT. This gives the protein CASSSGGSPLQF. The chain combines TRBV7-9 with TRBJ1-6; D possibly corresponds to TRBD1 (5 bases). The CDR3 spans 12 residues. Germline V gives CDR1 SEHNR, CDR2 FQNEAQ (reference sequence).